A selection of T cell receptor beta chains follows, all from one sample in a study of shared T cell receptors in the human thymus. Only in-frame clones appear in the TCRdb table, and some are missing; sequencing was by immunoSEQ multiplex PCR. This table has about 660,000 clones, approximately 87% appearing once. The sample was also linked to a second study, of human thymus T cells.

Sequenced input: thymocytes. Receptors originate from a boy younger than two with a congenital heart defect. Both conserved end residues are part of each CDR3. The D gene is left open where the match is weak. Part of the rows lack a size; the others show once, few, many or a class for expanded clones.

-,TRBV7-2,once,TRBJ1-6,TGTGCCAGCAGCTTAATACGGGAGGGATTGTATAATTCACCCCTCCACTTT,CASSLIREGLYNSPLHF
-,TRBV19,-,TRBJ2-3,TGTGCCAGTAGTATTTGGGCAGCAGATACGCAGTATTTT,CASSIWAADTQYF
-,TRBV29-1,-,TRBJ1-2,TGCAGCGTTAGGTTGGATGCAGGTGGCTACACCTTC,CSVRLDAGGYTF
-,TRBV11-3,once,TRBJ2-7,TGTGCCAGCAGCTTAGGCCAGGTGAGCTCCTACGAGCAGTACTTC,CASSLGQVSSYEQYF
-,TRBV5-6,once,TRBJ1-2,TGTGCCAGCAGCATAGGACAGGGCTACACCTTC,CASSIGQGYTF
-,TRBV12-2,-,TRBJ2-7,TGTGCAAGTCGCTTGTCCGGGACAGAGTCCTACGAGCAGTACTTC,CASRLSGTESYEQYF
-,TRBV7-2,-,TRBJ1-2,TGTGCCAGCAGCTATGGTGGGGGGGACGGCTACACCTTC,CASSYGGGDGYTF
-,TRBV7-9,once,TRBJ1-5,TGTGCCAGCAGTTCAGGGGATGGGTCCAATCAGCCCCAGCATTTT,CASSSGDGSNQPQHF
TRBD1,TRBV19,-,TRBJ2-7,TGTGCCAGTAGTATGCAGGGGGCTTCTTACTCCTACGAGCAGTACTTC,CASSMQGASYSYEQYF
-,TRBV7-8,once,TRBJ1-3,TGTGCCAGCAGCAGACCAACCACAGGGTTATATTTT,CASSRPTTGLYF
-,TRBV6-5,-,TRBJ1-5,TGTGCCAGCAGTTATTCGGTAGATAGCAATCAGCCCCAGCATTTT,CASSYSVDSNQPQHF
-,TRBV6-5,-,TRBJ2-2,TGTGCCAGCAGTTACGGCAGGGGCAACACCGGGGAGCTGTTTTTT,CASSYGRGNTGELFF
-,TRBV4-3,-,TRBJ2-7,TGCGCCAGCAGCCAAGATCCCGGGAGTTTAACCTACGAGCAGTACTTC,CASSQDPGSLTYEQYF
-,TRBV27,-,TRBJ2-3,TGTGCCAGCAGTTTAGTGGGGGGGCCCACAGATACGCAGTATTTT,CASSLVGGPTDTQYF
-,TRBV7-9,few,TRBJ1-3,TGTGCCAGCAGTTCAGACACGGGGTGGCCCGCCCGAAACACCATATATTTT,CASSSDTGWPARNTIYF
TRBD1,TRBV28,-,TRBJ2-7,TGTGCCAGCAGGAGACAGGGGCGCTACGAGCAGTACTTC,CASRRQGRYEQYF
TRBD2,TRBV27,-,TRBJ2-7,TGTGCCAGCAGTTCCCAGCGGGAGTTCCCCTACGAGCAGTACTTC,CASSSQREFPYEQYF
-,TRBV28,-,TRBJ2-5,TGTGCCAGCAGTTTGGTGAGTCGGAGCCAAGAGACCCAGTACTTC,CASSLVSRSQETQYF
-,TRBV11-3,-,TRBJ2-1,TGTGCCAGCAGTAGAGACAGGTACAATGAGCAGTTCTTC,CASSRDRYNEQFF
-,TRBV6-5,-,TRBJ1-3,TGTGCCAGCAGTTACTCGAGGGGGACTGGAAACACCATATATTTT,CASSYSRGTGNTIYF
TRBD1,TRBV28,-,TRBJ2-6,TGTGCCAGCAAGGGGGCGACTGGGGCCAACGTCCTGACTTTC,CASKGATGANVLTF
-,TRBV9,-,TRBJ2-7,TGTGCCAGCAGCCACTCTCCGACAGACTACGAGCAGTACTTC,CASSHSPTDYEQYF
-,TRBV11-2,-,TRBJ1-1,TGTGCCAGCAGCTTAATAGGGGTGAACACTGAAGCTTTCTTT,CASSLIGVNTEAFF
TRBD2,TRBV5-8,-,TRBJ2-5,TGTGCCAGCAGCTTGGAGGGGAGGGGCGGGAGCGAGGAGACCCAGTACTTC,CASSLEGRGGSEETQYF